The T cell receptor (beta chain) described here comes from a study of blood T cell repertoires in COVID-19. The germline CDR1 and CDR2 sequences are LNHDA and SQIVND (reference sequence). Trimming cost V 4 bases and J 3 bases; bases outside gene matches: 13. The CDR3 loop spans 19 amino acids. Data came from immunoSEQ multiplex PCR; TCRdb stores just in-frame clones and leaves some out. Of around 140,000 clones detected, roughly 75% appear once; the ten largest clones hold more than 5%. This study enrolled people aged about 18 to 100 from roughly 22 US geographic areas. Assignments of participants to cohorts depended upon their own reported clinical history. Recovered Cohort 3 donors showed two negative PCRs, clearance, or symptom resolution. This clone has a handful of counts.

The TCR comes from a woman aged 45-65 years who had recovered from COVID-19. What was sequenced was PBMCs or T cells enriched from blood (not recorded which). The chain is built from TRBV19 and TRBJ2-2; 11 bases line up with TRBD2. The CDR3 is CASSTPLAGGIIDTGELFF. In DNA, the CDR3 is TGTGCCAGTAGTACCCCTCTAGCGGGGGGTATTATTGACACCGGGGAGCTGTTTTTT.